Included here is one T cell receptor beta chain sequence, with context. Its antigen is currently not known. No base qualities exist here, and no much larger clone lies one base off it. CDR1 MNHEY and CDR2 SMNVEV are derived from the germline V gene (reference sequence). After removal of 8 bases from V and 5 bases from J, the junction retains 7 bases not matched to a gene. From its cysteine to its phenylalanine, the CDR3 spans 13 amino acids. The sequence is cut down to CDR3 DNA, 39 bases in frame from base 1. This sample was included in a study of shared clonotypes between healthy human individuals (dated by TCRdb to 2018 to 2020). General notes on the study: Three men and two women, aged 18 to 49 years, made up the cohort. For each donor, CD4 naive and CD4 memory were each given three plates, CD8 naive was given two plates, and CD8 memory was given one plate. Blood TCR repertoires of a handful of healthy adults were deeply sequenced to estimate repertoire size and the extent of clonotype sharing between individuals. To increase sequencing depth and limit assay-specific biases, different laboratories used diverse techniques to prepare libraries and sequence TCR repertoires. Per donor, leukapheresis produced somewhere between about 0.8 and 9 billion PBMCs. Summary of the overall study and its limitations: Based on pairwise subsampling, the degree of clonotype sharing among donors was expected to be affected by sequencing depth. Compared with non-shared clonotypes, clonotypes shared by all four sorted-subset donors had higher generation probabilities. Even with the large sequencing depth, rarefaction of the sorted-subset datasets indicated that sequencing was incomplete. Because the study included only a small number of donors, the genetic and exposure-history diversity represented was limited. Sampling was limited to blood, and TCR repertoires in tissue likely differ from TCR repertoires in blood. Naive subsets generally had larger estimated clonotype richness than memory subsets did. Sharing across a handful of donors was observed for approximately 5% of naive CD4, less than 4% of naive CD8, 2% to 2.5% of memory CD4, and roughly 0.4% of memory CD8 clonotypes.

Using the deep immunoSEQ assay, multiplex PCR amplified TCR CDR3 regions from genomic DNA. Extracted genomic DNA from each cell subset was distributed evenly across all wells of several immunoSEQ 96-well plates, and each plate was treated as a replicate. Each replicate PCR for sorted subsets received about 200 ng genomic DNA, equal to tens of thousands of T cell genomes. Purified libraries were measured with a Qubit 3.0 fluorometer, size-checked on a Bioanalyzer 2100, and measured again with the KAPA Library Quantification kit. Every immunoSEQ 96-well plate was sequenced on a separate single-read 150-cycle Illumina NextSeq 550 flow cell. The original pipeline was this. Because the immunoSEQ output included only junctional sequences and no quality scores, the filtering could not be the same as the filtering used for full-length reads. To assign V/J genes and CDR3, sequences were annotated using PyIR, a Python wrapper for IgBLAST v1.9, with IMGT germline references. Reads were filtered out if the reads had weak V/J assignments (E-value above 1e-6), no CDR3, stop codons, out-of-frame junctions, or ambiguous translated residues. A V3J clonotype was defined by an identical inferred V gene, J gene, and CDR3 amino acid sequence. Percentage overlap between repertoires was calculated by dividing the number of shared unique clonotypes by the size of the smaller repertoire. Repertoire richness was assessed with RTK rarefaction, the Chao1 estimator, and Recon v2.1 estimates of unobserved clonotypes. OLGA was used to compute generation probabilities for all TCRbeta clonotypes that the gDNA method yielded from a few donors. As stored in TCRdb, this immuneACCESS dataset retains in-frame rearrangements with V and J assigned. A fraction of the clones does not appear; measured against another copy, unresolved V genes explain less than half of the discrepancy, and the remainder lacks a known reason. V, J and clone size are taken as reported in that table, and D and trimming were inferred from the DNA itself. Here the sample has 1.5 million to 1.9 million clones; approximately 98% occur a single time. The ten largest make up approximately 0.45% of the sample.

The donors were healthy, HIV-negative adults who had no recently reported acute infections or vaccinations. Every donor was a Caucasian adult residing in Nashville, Tennessee, USA. Magnetic negative selection was used to enrich CD4+ T cells, after which naive cells were positively selected on CD45RA and the negative fraction became the memory subset. Blood was obtained by leukapheresis, after which PBMCs were separated by Ficoll-Histopaque density gradient centrifugation and cryopreserved in liquid nitrogen vapor phase. Purity and quantity of every magnetically sorted T cell population were checked by analytical flow cytometry. Each sorted fraction had its genomic DNA isolated and then quantified by UV absorbance on a Nanodrop 2000c.

Input material: naive CD4+ T cells sorted from blood. Interpreted using the paper, the cell subset or site label stands for: CD45RA+ positively selected. The sequence came from a man aged 30 to 45 in good health. This sequence uses TRBV27 and TRBJ1-2, and TRBD1 matches 8 of the central bases. The sequenced DNA: TGTGCCAGCGCAGTCAGACAGGGGTATGGCTACACCTTC. Translated, it gives CASAVRQGYGYTF.